This TCR beta chain was profiled in a study of control samples from healthy donors and cancer patients. Sequencing used immunoSEQ multiplex PCR; TCRdb keeps in-frame clones, though not all of them. The sample lists roughly 130,000 clones, roughly 90% occurring once. V trimming: 0 bases; J trimming: 5 bases; junction bases outside the gene matches: 6. Germline lookup yields CDR1 MNHEY and CDR2 SVGAGI. The CDR3 is made up of 15 amino acids. The receptor was isolated from a young man in good health. The rearrangement joins TRBV6-5 to TRBJ1-1, with 7 bases lining up with TRBD1. The sequencing sample was made of blood. CDR3 amino acids: CASSYSTTGRTEAFF. CDR3 DNA: TGTGCCAGCAGTTACTCGACGACAGGGAGGACTGAAGCTTTCTTT.